The sequence of this T cell receptor (beta chain) was determined in a study of identical twins. The study's findings and limits: Abundant cord blood beta clonotypes carried fewer insertions; memory repertoires showed none.

All of the donors were Caucasians in good health. Template switching, a step in the protocol, added a universal primer site, and cDNA carried unique molecular identifiers. Using its own MiXCR run on the 5' RACE reads, TCRdb lists one record per CDR3 protein. The sample shows around 370,000 distinct CDR3 sequences, approximately 8.7% of them seen only once. Notes on this clonotype: Its antigen is as yet unknown.

The CDR3 is 16 residues long. V lost 4 bases and J 1 base, leaving 17 bases between the germline ends. Sequenced input: naive T cells sorted from blood. The chain recombines TRBV5-7 with TRBJ2-5; weak D call: TRBD2 (5 bases). Being an ORF, TRBV5-7 has a function that is uncertain. This receptor was taken from a woman aged 45-65 years in good health. The CDR3 loop reads CASSDDRTPTQETQYF. DNA of the CDR3: TGTGCCAGCAGCGACGACCGGACTCCTACCCAAGAGACCCAGTACTTC.